The 25 T cell receptor beta chains below all came from one sample that was sequenced in a study of T cell responses to AZD1222 COVID-19 vaccine. Repertoires were generated with immunoSEQ multiplex PCR, while TCRdb's copy carries only in-frame clones and drops some. The top ten clones hold around 20% of a sample with roughly 110,000 clones, around nine tenths of them seen once. Sequencing used peripheral blood, obtained on day 0 of AZD1222 vaccination. These receptors originate from an adult in good health.

The chain links TRBV13 to TRBJ2-7; unclear D gene. The CDR3 is 13 residues long. V shed 7 bases and J shed 2 bases, with 12 bases lying between them. Looked up from germline, CDR1 is PRHDT and CDR2 is FYEKMQ (reference sequence). The CDR3 DNA sequence: TGTGCCAGCACCCTAAGCCTTACCTACGAGCAGTACTTC. Its translation is CASTLSLTYEQYF.

V is TRBV3-1 (or the pseudogene TRBV3-2) and J is TRBJ2-7, with unresolved D. Trimming left V 0 bases short and J 3 bases short, with 12 bases between. The CDR3 consists of 15 residues. Germline CDR1 LGHDT, CDR2 YNNKEL (reference sequence). The CDR3 is CASSQDRLLIYEQYF. The CDR3 DNA is TGTGCCAGCAGCCAAGATAGGCTTTTGATCTACGAGCAGTACTTC.

The chain joins TRBV2 to TRBJ2-2; D is perhaps TRBD2 (5 bases). CDR1 and CDR2 from the germline V gene are SNHLY and FYNNEI. The CDR3 covers 17 residues. Trimming took off 2 bases at V and 3 bases at J, with 16 bases between the two ends. The DNA of the CDR3 is TGTGCCAGCAGTGAAAGGCCGGACTTTGGGTACACCGGGGAGCTGTTTTTT. This codes for CASSERPDFGYTGELFF.

The chain is built from TRBV6-5 and TRBJ1-4; D is uncertain. V gave up 10 bases and J gave up 1 base, with 13 bases separating them. Germline-derived CDR1 and CDR2 are MNHEY and SVGAGI. The CDR3 spans 14 residues. The CDR3 DNA follows: TGTGCCACCGGGGTTCAGCTAACTAATGAAAAACTGTTTTTT. Its protein product is CATGVQLTNEKLFF.

The V call is TRBV5-8, the J call TRBJ2-2; D is unresolved. V lost 3 bases and J 6 bases, leaving 9 bases between the germline ends. The CDR3 spans 13 residues. Per the germline V gene, CDR1 is SGHTS and CDR2 is YDEGEE. The CDR3 is CASSSPPSGELFF. CDR3 nucleotides: TGTGCCAGCAGCTCCCCCCCCTCCGGGGAGCTGTTTTTT.

The chain is built from TRBV4-1 and TRBJ2-7; possibly TRBD2 for D (5 bases). CDR1 is MGHRA and CDR2 is YSYEKL in the germline V gene. The V end was cut by 3 bases, the J end by 4 bases, with 19 bases between. This CDR3 has 16 residues. The CDR3 sequence is CASSQASLVSLYEQYF. In DNA form, the CDR3 reads TGCGCCAGCAGCCAGGCATCACTAGTCTCCCTTTACGAGCAGTACTTC.

This clone has only a few counts. The chain combines TRBV10-2 with TRBJ2-7, with D possibly matching TRBD2 (5 bases). Germline CDR1 and CDR2: WSHSY and SAAADI. This CDR3 is 12 amino acids long. Trimming stripped 8 bases from V and 4 bases from J, with 12 bases between. The CDR3 loop reads CASANRGYEQYF. CDR3 nucleotide sequence: TGCGCCAGCGCGAACCGGGGATACGAGCAGTACTTC.

CDR3 in DNA: TGTGCCAGCAGCTGGCGGACAGGGAGGATTTCTGGGGCCAACGTCCTGACTTTC. Amino acid sequence: CASSWRTGRISGANVLTF. The rearrangement links TRBV9 to TRBJ2-6, with 8 bases aligning to TRBD1. V lost 4 bases to trimming and J lost 1 base; unmatched junction nucleotides: 10. CDR3 length equals 18 residues. Germline V gives CDR1 SGDLS, CDR2 YYNGEE.

This chain connects TRBV5-4 to TRBJ1-5; D gene ambiguous. Trimming took off 1 base at V and 0 bases at J, with 8 bases between the two ends. Germline loops: CDR1 SGHNT, CDR2 YYREEE (reference sequence). This CDR3 is built from 15 residues. The CDR3 region is CASSLNGISNQPQHF. CDR3 in DNA: TGTGCCAGCAGCTTGAACGGGATTAGCAATCAGCCCCAGCATTTT. The whole variable domain, filled in from reference TRBV5-4 and TRBJ1-5, reads ETGVTQSPTHLIKTRGQQVTLRCSSQSGHNTVSWYQQALGQGPQFIFQYYREEENGRGNFPPRFSGLQFPNYSSELNVNALELDDSALYLCASSLNGISNQPQHFGDGTRLSIL.

The chain recombines TRBV3-1 (or the pseudogene TRBV3-2) with TRBJ1-3, with D uncertain. This CDR3 region has 17 residues. CDR1 and CDR2 from the germline V gene are LGHDT and YNNKEL (reference sequence). V was clipped by 0 bases and J by 0 bases, with 12 bases between them. This CDR3 is CASSQDRVSHSGNTIYF. DNA of the CDR3: TGTGCCAGCAGCCAAGATCGGGTCAGTCACTCTGGAAACACCATATATTTT.

The chain has TRBV9 and TRBJ2-4; 11 bases line up with TRBD1. CDR3 length: 14 residues. J was trimmed by 15 bases and V by 0 bases; bases with no gene match: 8. CDR1 is SGDLS, CDR2 YYNGEE, per germline. The CDR3 region is CASSVGGQGANLYF. The CDR3 DNA sequence: TGTGCCAGCAGCGTAGGAGGACAGGGGGCGAACCTGTACTTC.

The chain is built from TRBV7-2 and TRBJ1-1; the D gene is possibly TRBD1 (6 bases). The CDR3 loop spans 13 amino acids. Germline loops: CDR1 SGHTA, CDR2 FQGNSA. Trimming left V 4 bases short and J 3 bases short, with 9 bases between. CDR3 sequence reads: CASSWGHYTEAFF. The CDR3 coding sequence is TGTGCCAGCAGCTGGGGACACTACACTGAAGCTTTCTTT. Full variable domain (missing parts from reference TRBV7-2 and TRBJ1-1): GAGVSQSPSNKVTEKGKDVELRCDPISGHTALYWYRQSLGQGLEFLIYFQGNSAPDKSGLPSDRFSAERTGGSVSTLTIQRTQQEDSAVYLCASSWGHYTEAFFGQGTRLTVV.

This clone was counted once. The chain carries TRBV5-1 and TRBJ2-5, with 7 bases fitting TRBD2. V was clipped by 4 bases and J by 2 bases; unmatched bases: 8. The CDR3 length is 15 residues. From germline, CDR1 is SGHRS and CDR2 YFSETQ. The CDR3 bases are TGCGCCAGCAGCACAGAGGGACTACAACAAGAGACCCAGTACTTC. Translating it yields CASSTEGLQQETQYF.

The chain couples TRBV25-1 to TRBJ2-5; D unresolved. The germline V gene has CDR1 MGHDK and CDR2 SYGVNS. Trimming left V 4 bases short and J 5 bases short, with 5 bases between. The CDR3 spans 11 residues. The DNA for the CDR3 is TGTGCCAGCAGTGGTGGCGAGACCCAGTACTTC. Translated: CASSGGETQYF.

The genes are TRBV12-3 or TRBV12-4 and TRBJ1-1; 7 nucleotides align to TRBD1. This CDR3 contains 12 residues. After removal of 6 bases from V and 10 bases from J, the junction contained 8 bases not matched to a gene. CDR3: CASRTSRGGAFF. The CDR3 DNA is TGTGCCAGCAGAACCTCCAGGGGGGGAGCTTTCTTT.

This clone turned up a few times. The rearrangement uses TRBV10-2 and TRBJ1-5, with unresolved D. Trimming removed 4 bases at V and 0 bases at J, with 4 bases between. The CDR3 extends over 13 amino acids. The germline CDR1 and CDR2 sequences are WSHSY and SAAADI. CDR3 coding DNA: TGCGCCAGCAGTGGCGATAGCAATCAGCCCCAGCATTTT. Amino acids: CASSGDSNQPQHF.

This clone came up once. The rearrangement links TRBV6-2 or TRBV6-3 to TRBJ2-5, with 7 bases matching TRBD2. Trimming cost V 6 bases and J 4 bases; bases outside gene matches: 8. This CDR3 spans 14 amino acids. Germline CDR1 reads MNHEY; CDR2 reads SVGEGT. CDR3 protein: CASSSGTIGETQYF. The CDR3 DNA sequence: TGTGCCAGCAGCTCCGGGACTATTGGAGAGACCCAGTACTTC.

The chain recombines TRBV6-2 or TRBV6-3 with TRBJ1-1; D is unclear. The CDR3 loop spans 12 amino acids. Per the germline V gene, CDR1 is MNHEY and CDR2 is SVGEGT. V was cut by 0 bases and J by 11 bases, with 10 bases left in between. As DNA, the CDR3 is TGTGCCAGCAGTTACTCCCCCACGTGGGCTTTCTTT. It specifies CASSYSPTWAFF.

This chain connects TRBV13 to TRBJ1-1; D is uncertain. The CDR3 totals 15 residues. The germline V and J ends were trimmed by 0 bases and 4 bases, with 12 bases remaining between them. Germline loops: CDR1 PRHDT, CDR2 FYEKMQ (reference sequence). Written as DNA, the CDR3 is TGTGCCAGCAGCTTAGGCCCTAGGAAAGGCACTGAAGCTTTCTTT. Protein product: CASSLGPRKGTEAFF. Combining the CDR3 with reference TRBV13 and TRBJ1-1 gives the whole variable domain AAGVIQSPRHLIKEKRETATLKCYPIPRHDTVYWYQQGPGQDPQFLISFYEKMQSDKGSIPDRFSAQQFSDYHSELNMSSLELGDSALYFCASSLGPRKGTEAFFGQGTRLTVV.

V is TRBV5-6 and J is TRBJ2-3; D unclear. V was shortened by 2 bases and J by 2 bases, with 6 bases between the two germline ends. This CDR3 is 13 amino acids long. CDR1 and CDR2 (germline): SGHDT, YYEEEE. The CDR3 loop is CASSFGSTDTQYF. The CDR3 DNA reads as TGTGCCAGCAGCTTTGGGTCCACAGATACGCAGTATTTT.

V usage is TRBV6-2 or TRBV6-3 and J usage is TRBJ2-2, with 13 bases lining up with TRBD2. V lost 4 bases and J lost 2; bases outside the gene matches: 7. Germline CDR1 and CDR2: MNHEY and SVGEGT. The CDR3 is 18 amino acids. CDR3: CASSFRTSGGTNTGELFF. The CDR3 region has the DNA TGTGCCAGCAGTTTTCGGACTAGCGGGGGTACCAACACCGGGGAGCTGTTTTTT.

This clone has only one observation. This chain connects TRBV4-3 to TRBJ2-1; D is uncertain. V lost 0 bases to trimming and J lost 1 base, with 1 base between them. Germline values: CDR1 LGHNA, CDR2 YSLEER. The length of the CDR3 is 13 residues. CDR3 loop: CASSQDSYNEQFF. In nucleotides, the CDR3 is TGCGCCAGCAGCCAAGATTCCTACAATGAGCAGTTCTTC.

V gene TRBV11-3 combines with J gene TRBJ1-6; the D is unclear. The CDR3 is 14 amino acids. CDR1 SGHNT and CDR2 YENEEA come from the germline V gene. Trimming removed 2 bases from V and 7 bases from J, with 9 bases in between. The CDR3 loop is CASSLSGSNSPLHF. As DNA, the CDR3 is TGTGCCAGCAGCTTATCTGGGTCAAATTCACCCCTCCACTTT.

The gene calls are TRBV29-1 and TRBJ1-4; D unclear. Per germline, CDR1 SQVTM and CDR2 ANQGSEA. This CDR3 contains 13 residues. V lost 4 bases, J lost 0 bases, and 6 bases lay in between. The CDR3 loop reads CSVATATNEKLFF. The CDR3 bases are TGCAGCGTTGCCACAGCAACTAATGAAAAACTGTTTTTT.

This clone was detected only once. The V call is TRBV7-7, the J call TRBJ2-2; no definite D call. Between the trimmed V and J ends, which lost 5 bases and 0 bases, there was a span of 13 bases. This CDR3 is built from 16 residues. Germline CDR1 SSHAT, CDR2 FNYEAQ (reference sequence). As DNA, the CDR3 is TGTGCCAGCAGCCCACGTCCTGTCCCGAACACCGGGGAGCTGTTTTTT. It translates to CASSPRPVPNTGELFF.